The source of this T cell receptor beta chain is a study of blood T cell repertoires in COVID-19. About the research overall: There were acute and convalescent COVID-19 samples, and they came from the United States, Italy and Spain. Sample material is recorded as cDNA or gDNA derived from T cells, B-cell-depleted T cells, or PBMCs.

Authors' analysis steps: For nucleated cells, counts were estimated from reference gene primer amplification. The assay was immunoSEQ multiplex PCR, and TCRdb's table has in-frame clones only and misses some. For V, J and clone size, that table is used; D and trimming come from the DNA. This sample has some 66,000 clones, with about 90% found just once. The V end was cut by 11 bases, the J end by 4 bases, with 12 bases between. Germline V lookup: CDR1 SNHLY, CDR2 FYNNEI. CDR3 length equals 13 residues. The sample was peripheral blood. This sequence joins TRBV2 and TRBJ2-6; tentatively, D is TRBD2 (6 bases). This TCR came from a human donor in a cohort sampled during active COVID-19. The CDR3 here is CAAGNEGANVLTF. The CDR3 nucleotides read TGTGCCGCGGGGAATGAGGGGGCCAACGTCCTGACTTTC.